Reported below is one T cell receptor (beta chain). Its target is not known. Described time point: sample taken at primary tumor resection. Unsorted tumor, nontumor lung tissue or cryopreserved PBMC supplied the whole RNA. The sample comes from a study of spatial heterogeneity in lung cancer. Study in general: Consistently, beta-chain sequences turned up in larger numbers than alpha-chain sequences did.

Individually, TCR cDNA molecules were each labelled with a unique molecular identifier. TCRdb processed the 5' RACE reads anew with MiXCR; each CDR3 protein has one entry. The sample lists 15,000 to 20,000 distinct CDR3 sequences; 6.5% were seen once. Study-wide findings and caveats: Counts for ubiquitous and regional expanded TCRs went along with ubiquitous and regional nonsynonymous mutations, respectively. Tumor mutation count correlated with how many alpha and beta TCRs expanded intratumorally.

Germline loops: CDR1 MNHNY, CDR2 SVGAGI (reference sequence). Trimming took 2 bases from V and 7 from J; bases not matched to a gene: 11. The CDR3 totals 18 residues. The input for sequencing was lung tumor tissue, taken at surgery. The chain recombines TRBV6-6 with TRBJ2-2; TRBD1 matches 12 bases. The TCR was taken from a female donor with early-stage non-small cell lung cancer. CDR3 in DNA: TGTGCCAGCAGTTACGGACTCGGGACAGGGGGCGCGGGCGGGGAGCTGTTTTTT. As protein: CASSYGLGTGGAGGELFF.